A selection of T cell receptor beta chains follows, all from one sample in a study of low-dose radiotherapy and immunotherapy resistance in tumors. TCRdb reprocessed the reads with MiXCR, giving one entry per CDR3 protein. Here the sample spans over 50,000 distinct CDR3 sequences, approximately 35% being singletons. Here the sequenced sample was PBMCs, taken after low-dose radiotherapy plus immunotherapy. The receptors were sampled from a male donor with rectosigmoid adenocarcinoma. CDR3s include the opening cysteine and the closing phenylalanine or tryptophan. A D gene is named only where the DNA matches it firmly. Only some rows state a clone size, as once, few, many or a class for expanded clones.

J | size | V | D | DNA | CDR3
TRBJ2-1 | many | TRBV25-1 | TRBD1 | TGTGCCAGCAGTGAAGCCGGACGACAGGGAAGGCAGTTCTTC | CASSEAGRQGRQFF
TRBJ2-7 | . | TRBV6-1 | . | TGTGCCAGCAGCGCCTCGGGCTACGAGCAGTACTTC | CASSASGYEQYF
TRBJ2-1 | many | TRBV24-1 | TRBD2 | TGTGCCACCAGTGCGTCCCGGGAGGGCCTTGGACATGAGCAGTTCTTC | CATSASREGLGHEQFF
TRBJ2-7 | many | TRBV9 | TRBD1 | TGTGCCAGCAGCGTAGCCCCGACGACAGGGCTCTACGAGCAGTACTTC | CASSVAPTTGLYEQYF
TRBJ2-7 | many | TRBV27 | . | TGTGCCAGCAGTGCCCTTGAAGGGAGCCAGAATTTCTACGAGCAGTACTTC | CASSALEGSQNFYEQYF
TRBJ2-1 | . | TRBV2 | TRBD1 | TGTGCCAGCAGGATGACAGGGTTAAATGAGCAGTTCTTC | CASRMTGLNEQFF
TRBJ1-5 | many | TRBV2 | . | TGTGCCAGCAGCTTGCCCCGACGGGTCGTGAGCAATCAGCCCCAGCATTTT | CASSLPRRVVSNQPQHF
TRBJ2-1 | many | TRBV12-3/TRBV12-4 | TRBD2 | TGTGCCAGCAGTTGGACTAGCGGGAGCTCCTACAATGAGCAGTTCTTC | CASSWTSGSSYNEQFF
TRBJ2-2 | many | TRBV6-6 | TRBD1 | TGTGCCAGCAAGCACTCCGGGACAGGGTACACCGGGGAGCTGTTTTTT | CASKHSGTGYTGELFF
TRBJ2-7 | many | TRBV9 | . | TGTGCCAGCAGCGTAGGGTGGGGGGACTACGAGCAGTACTTC | CASSVGWGDYEQYF
TRBJ2-2 | . | TRBV20-1 | TRBD1 | TGCAGTGCTTCGGACAGGGCGAACCCCGGGGAGCTGTTTTTT | CSASDRANPGELFF
TRBJ2-2 | many | TRBV6-2/TRBV6-3 | . | TGTGCCAGCGGTGCAGATAGCACCGGGGAGCTGTTTTTT | CASGADSTGELFF
TRBJ2-1 | many | TRBV29-1 | TRBD1 | TGCAGCGTTGAACGGGGACAGGGGGATTCAACCTACAATGAGCAGTTCTTC | CSVERGQGDSTYNEQFF
TRBJ2-5 | many | TRBV4-2 | . | TGTGCCAGCAGCCAAGATCCTACTCGGGGCCGGGGAGAGACCCAGTACTTC | CASSQDPTRGRGETQYF
TRBJ2-7 | . | TRBV11-3 | TRBD1 | TGTGCCAGCAGCTTAGCCGGGACAGGCTACGAGCAGTACTTC | CASSLAGTGYEQYF
TRBJ2-3 | . | TRBV28 | TRBD1 | TGTGCCAGCAGTCCGCCTCAGGGGGCGCGAGGCACAGATACGCAGTATTTT | CASSPPQGARGTDTQYF
TRBJ1-2 | many | TRBV27 | . | TGTGCCAGCAGGAGGGGGTCTGGCTACACCTTC | CASRRGSGYTF
TRBJ1-6 | many | TRBV2 | . | TGTGCCAGCAGTGCAACCTCACCCCTCCACTTT | CASSATSPLHF
TRBJ2-7 | . | TRBV28 | . | TGTGCCAGCAGTTCACCACTTCTGGGCGGGCGCTACGAGCAGTACTTC | CASSSPLLGGRYEQYF
TRBJ2-7 | many | TRBV12-3/TRBV12-4 | . | TGTGCCAGCAGTTTCTGGAGGGAGCAGTACTTC | CASSFWREQYF
TRBJ2-7 | once | TRBV6-1 | . | TGTGCCAGCAGTGTACCCTACGAGCAGTACTTC | CASSVPYEQYF
TRBJ1-4 | . | TRBV20-1 | . | TGCAGTGCTGAGGCCGGGGAAAAACTGTTTTTT | CSAEAGEKLFF
TRBJ2-1 | few | TRBV4-2 | TRBD2 | TGTGCCAGCAGCCCCTCGGCTCTTTCCGGGAGGGCCGTATCGAGCTCCTACAATGAGCAGTTCTTC | CASSPSALSGRAVSSSYNEQFF
TRBJ2-5 | many | TRBV29-1 | TRBD1 | TGCAGCCCCGGTGACAGGGATCAGGGGACCCAGTACTTC | CSPGDRDQGTQYF
TRBJ2-3 | many | TRBV7-2 | TRBD2 | TGTGCCAGCAGCTTAGTAGCGGGAGCAGGAGATACGCAGTATTTT | CASSLVAGAGDTQYF
TRBJ1-5 | many | TRBV24-1 | . | TGTGCCACCAGTGATGCAACCGGGACAATCCCATCAGGGCCCCAGCATTTT | CATSDATGTIPSGPQHF
TRBJ2-7 | . | TRBV6-2/TRBV6-3 | . | TGTGCCAGCAAAGGGTCAACCTACGAGCAGTACTTC | CASKGSTYEQYF
TRBJ1-5 | many | TRBV5-1 | . | TGCGCCAGCAGCTTGGAGGACGGTCAGCCCCAGCATTTT | CASSLEDGQPQHF
TRBJ2-1 | many | TRBV2 | TRBD2 | TGTGCCAGCAGTGAAAGGCTAGCGGGAGGAGGAGAGTTCTTC | CASSERLAGGGEFF
TRBJ1-2 | many | TRBV15 | TRBD1 | TGTGCCACCAGCGATCCGAGGACAGGGCGAACCTATGGCTACACCTTC | CATSDPRTGRTYGYTF
TRBJ2-7 | . | TRBV6-5 | TRBD2 | TGTGCCAGCAGCAGGGGACTAGCGGGCTCCTACGAGCAGTACTTC | CASSRGLAGSYEQYF
TRBJ1-1 | few | TRBV19 | . | TGTGCCAGTAGTATAAGGGAGGACATCCATGAAGCTTTCTTT | CASSIREDIHEAFF
TRBJ2-7 | . | TRBV28 | TRBD2 | TGTGCCAGCAAACGGACTAGCGGGGCCTACGAGCAGTACTTC | CASKRTSGAYEQYF
TRBJ2-1 | . | TRBV28 | TRBD2 | TGTGCCAGCAGCGCCGGGACTAGCAACAATGAGCAGTTCTTC | CASSAGTSNNEQFF
TRBJ2-5 | many | TRBV4-2 | TRBD2 | TGTGCCAGCAGCCAAGGAAACGGGGGGGCCGTAGAGACCCAGTACTTC | CASSQGNGGAVETQYF
TRBJ2-3 | few | TRBV28 | . | TGTGCCAGCAGTGAGTTTAGCACAGATACGCAGTATTTT | CASSEFSTDTQYF
TRBJ1-3 | . | TRBV15 | . | TGTGCCACCAAGGCGCTTCGGTACTCTGGAAACACCATATATTTT | CATKALRYSGNTIYF
TRBJ2-7 | many | TRBV19 | . | TGTGCCAGTAGTATAGATCCAGGGAGCTACGAGCAGTACTTC | CASSIDPGSYEQYF
TRBJ2-2 | . | TRBV5-6 | . | TGTGCCAGCAGCTTGACAGGGATCGCCGGGGAGCTGTTTTTT | CASSLTGIAGELFF
TRBJ2-1 | many | TRBV6-6 | TRBD2 | TGTGCCAGCAGTGGCTCCGGGACTAGCGGGAGGGGGTACAATGAGCAGTTCTTC | CASSGSGTSGRGYNEQFF
TRBJ2-5 | few | TRBV7-6 | TRBD2 | TGTGCTAGCAGCTTAGCGGGACCTCCGGAGACCCAGTACTTC | CASSLAGPPETQYF
TRBJ2-7 | medium-sized | TRBV28 | . | TGTGCCAGCAGTTTCGGACGGGCGGATTCCTACGAGCAGTACTTC | CASSFGRADSYEQYF
TRBJ2-5 | many | TRBV28 | . | TGTGCCAGCGGAAACATGGGAGAGACCCAGTACTTC | CASGNMGETQYF
TRBJ2-7 | many | TRBV5-1 | . | TGCGCCAGCAGCGTCCGGCTTTCGGGCGAGCAGTACTTC | CASSVRLSGEQYF